The rows below give T cell receptor beta chains drawn from one sample of a study of shared clonotypes between healthy human individuals. Measured with immunoSEQ multiplex PCR; TCRdb has only the in-frame clones, and not every one. In the table there are 1,400,000 or so clones, around 98.5% of which are singletons. Sequenced input: naive CD4+ T cells sorted from blood. The origin of the receptors is a young man in good health. CDR3s include the opening cysteine and the closing phenylalanine or tryptophan. The D gene is left open where the match is weak. Rows give clone size only sometimes, using once, few, many, or a class for an expanded clone.

abundance	j_gene	v_gene	d_gene	CDR3nt	CDR3aa
once	TRBJ2-2	TRBV4-1	TRBD2	TGCGCCAGCAGCGGGCTAGCGGGGGCTTCGAACACCGGGGAGCTGTTTTTT	CASSGLAGASNTGELFF
NA	TRBJ2-7	TRBV7-2	NA	TGTGCCAGCAGCTTAGAACTAGCTAGGGGATACGAGCAGTACTTC	CASSLELARGYEQYF
NA	TRBJ1-1	TRBV7-2	NA	TGTGCCAGCAGCTTTCCTCCTTGGGTAGGGAGGAACACTGAAGCTTTCTTT	CASSFPPWVGRNTEAFF
NA	TRBJ2-5	TRBV7-6	NA	TGTGCCAGCAGCTCCCAAGGGGTTTTGGAGACCCAGTACTTC	CASSSQGVLETQYF
NA	TRBJ2-7	TRBV7-9	NA	TGTGCCAGCAGTTTCGGCCTTCCCTCTACCTACGAGCAGTACTTC	CASSFGLPSTYEQYF
NA	TRBJ1-2	TRBV6-1	NA	TGTGCCAGCAGTGCCCTGACAGTTAACTATGGCTACACCTTC	CASSALTVNYGYTF
NA	TRBJ2-6	TRBV7-9	NA	TGTGCCAGCAGCCCTATTCAGGGCTCTGGGGCCAACGTCCTGACTTTC	CASSPIQGSGANVLTF
NA	TRBJ2-2	TRBV28	NA	TGTGCCAGCAGTTCCCGGGCCGGGGAGCTGTTTTTT	CASSSRAGELFF
NA	TRBJ2-3	TRBV7-9	NA	TGTGCCAGCAGCTACAGGACTAGCACAGATACGCAGTATTTT	CASSYRTSTDTQYF
NA	TRBJ2-1	TRBV7-3	NA	TGTGCCAGCAGCTCCCAAGGGGGTCTATACAATGAGCAGTTCTTC	CASSSQGGLYNEQFF
NA	TRBJ1-4	TRBV9	TRBD1	TGTGCCAGCAGCGTAGGACAGGGGAATGAAAAACTGTTTTTT	CASSVGQGNEKLFF
NA	TRBJ2-7	TRBV19	NA	TGTGCCAGTAGTATAGGGACAGCTATACCCTACGAGCAGTACTTC	CASSIGTAIPYEQYF
NA	TRBJ1-4	TRBV28	TRBD1	TGTGCCAGCAGCGGACAGGTAGTTGAAAAACTGTTTTTT	CASSGQVVEKLFF
NA	TRBJ1-1	TRBV7-8	NA	TGTGCCAGCAGCCAGATGGGGACTGAAGCTTTCTTT	CASSQMGTEAFF
NA	TRBJ2-7	TRBV5-4	NA	TGTGCCAGCAGCTTGGCCGGGAGAGTGTACGAGCAGTACTTC	CASSLAGRVYEQYF
NA	TRBJ2-3	TRBV7-2	NA	TGTGCCAGCAGCTTAGATCGGGGGTACACAGATACGCAGTATTTT	CASSLDRGYTDTQYF
NA	TRBJ2-7	TRBV28	NA	TGTGCCAGCAGTCCGCCTCATGGGACGGGCGAGCAGTACTTC	CASSPPHGTGEQYF
NA	TRBJ2-7	TRBV30	TRBD2	TGTGCCTGGGCCGGGACTAGCGGGAGGGCCGTATCCTACGAGCAGTACTTC	CAWAGTSGRAVSYEQYF
NA	TRBJ2-5	TRBV4-2	TRBD2	TGTGCCAGCAGCCCTCAGGCTAGCGGGAGAGGGGAAGAGACCCAGTACTTC	CASSPQASGRGEETQYF
NA	TRBJ1-5	TRBV28	NA	TGTGCCAGCACTCAGAGTGGTAGCAATCAGCCCCAGCATTTT	CASTQSGSNQPQHF
once	TRBJ1-1	TRBV30	NA	TGTGCCTGGGGGGGCTTCGGGACGACCGGAATGAACACTGAAGCTTTCTTT	CAWGGFGTTGMNTEAFF
NA	TRBJ1-1	TRBV7-9	NA	TGTGCCAGCAGGGGGAAGAACCGACCCACTGAAGCTTTCTTT	CASRGKNRPTEAFF
NA	TRBJ2-5	TRBV9	TRBD2	TGTGCCAGCAGCGTGGCGGGGGTGGCCCAAGAGACCCAGTACTTC	CASSVAGVAQETQYF
once	TRBJ2-7	TRBV14	NA	TGTGCCAGCAGCCGCTCCTACGAGCAGTACTTC	CASSRSYEQYF
NA	TRBJ2-7	TRBV9	TRBD2	TGTGCCAGCAGCGTCGGCGGGGAGGGCGAGCAGTACTTC	CASSVGGEGEQYF
NA	TRBJ2-7	TRBV4-1	TRBD1	TGCGCCAGCAGCCGACAGGGTGACTACTACGAGCGGTCCTTC	CASSRQGDYYERSF
NA	TRBJ1-1	TRBV7-6	NA	TGTGCCAGCAGCTTAGCGATTATCGACAGAGGGGTTCGAACTGAAGCTTTCTTT	CASSLAIIDRGVRTEAFF
NA	TRBJ2-2	TRBV11-2	NA	TGTGCCAGCAGCATCCAGGGTCCCGGGGAGCTGTTTTTT	CASSIQGPGELFF
NA	TRBJ2-5	TRBV28	TRBD2	TGTGCCAGCAGTTCACCGGGACTAGCGGGAGAGACCCAGTACTTC	CASSSPGLAGETQYF
NA	TRBJ2-1	TRBV7-9	TRBD2	TGTGCCAGCAGCTTCTTAGGACTAGCGGGAATTTTCAATGAGCAGTTCTTC	CASSFLGLAGIFNEQFF
NA	TRBJ2-5	TRBV5-1	TRBD2	TGCGCCAGCAGCTTGGTTCCCCTAGCGGGAGTTGGAGAGACCCAGTACTTC	CASSLVPLAGVGETQYF
NA	TRBJ2-7	TRBV30	NA	TGTGCCTGGTCAACAGGGACCTACGAGCAGTACTTC	CAWSTGTYEQYF
NA	TRBJ1-2	TRBV6-1	TRBD1	TGTGCCAGCAGTGAAGGGGACAGGATCTTCTATGGCTACACCTTC	CASSEGDRIFYGYTF
NA	TRBJ1-1	TRBV19	TRBD1	TGTGCCAGTACAAAGGGGATCGAAGGGGGCAGCGCTGAAGCTTTCTTT	CASTKGIEGGSAEAFF
NA	TRBJ2-7	TRBV27	NA	TGTGCCAGCAGTTTCGTTTTTAATAATCCCTCCTACGAGCAGTACTTC	CASSFVFNNPSYEQYF
NA	TRBJ1-1	TRBV14	NA	TGTGCCAGCAGCCACTCCACTGAAGCTTTCTTT	CASSHSTEAFF
NA	TRBJ2-2	TRBV19	TRBD1	TGTGCCAGTAGTTGGACAGGTGCGCTGTTTTTT	CASSWTGALFF
NA	TRBJ1-1	TRBV18	NA	TGTGCCAGCTCACCAGCAGGGAAGACTGAAGCTTTCTTT	CASSPAGKTEAFF
NA	TRBJ2-7	TRBV12-2	NA	TGTGCAAGTCGCTTAGGTGGACAGGGGTCCTACGAGCAGTACTTC	CASRLGGQGSYEQYF
NA	TRBJ1-3	TRBV29-1	NA	TGCAGCGCGGGGCCTTCTGGAAACACCATATATTTT	CSAGPSGNTIYF
NA	TRBJ2-7	TRBV4-2	NA	TGTGCCAGCAGCCAAGGACTAGAGCAGTACTTC	CASSQGLEQYF
NA	TRBJ2-7	TRBV7-2	TRBD2	TGTGCCAGCAGCTCCTCGGGGGGGAGTGGGACGCAGTACTTC	CASSSSGGSGTQYF
NA	TRBJ2-2	TRBV9	NA	TGTGCCAGCAGCGTAGGGGCCCAAACCGGGGAGCTGTTTTTT	CASSVGAQTGELFF
NA	TRBJ2-5	TRBV25-1	TRBD2	TGTGCCAGCAGACCAACCGGGGGGTACCAAGAGACCCAGTACTTC	CASRPTGGYQETQYF
NA	TRBJ2-3	TRBV7-2	NA	TGTGCCAGCAGCTTAGACAGGTTCACAGATACGCAGTATTTT	CASSLDRFTDTQYF
NA	TRBJ1-5	TRBV5-8	TRBD1	TGTGCCAGCAGCTTGGGTAACCGGGACAGAAGCAATCAGCCCCAGCATTTT	CASSLGNRDRSNQPQHF
NA	TRBJ1-1	TRBV4-3	NA	TGCGCCAGCAGAAAGGCCCTCAGCAACACTGAAGCTTTCTTT	CASRKALSNTEAFF
NA	TRBJ2-7	TRBV7-2	TRBD2	TGTGCCAGCAGCTTGGGACTAGCGGGGTACGAGCAGTACTTC	CASSLGLAGYEQYF
once	TRBJ2-1	TRBV7-7	TRBD2	TGTGCTAGCAGCTCAAGTCCAGCGGGAGGACAGAATGTGATTTTTGAGCAGTTCTTC	CASSSSPAGGQNVIFEQFF
NA	TRBJ1-3	TRBV4-1	NA	TGCGCCAGCAGCCAAGAGGTGGGGAACACCATATATTTT	CASSQEVGNTIYF
NA	TRBJ2-7	TRBV30	NA	TGTGCCTTGACCGGGGCAACCTACGAGCAGTACTTC	CALTGATYEQYF
once	TRBJ2-7	TRBV7-9	NA	TGTGCCAGCAGCTTAGTCCGCTCCTACGAGCAGTACTTC	CASSLVRSYEQYF
NA	TRBJ2-1	TRBV7-9	NA	TGTGCCAGCAGCTCATATGGAGGGCCAAACAATGAGCAGTTCTTC	CASSSYGGPNNEQFF
NA	TRBJ1-1	TRBV27	TRBD1	TGTGCCAGCAGTAAAAAAGACAGGGGGATAAACACTGAAGCTTTCTTT	CASSKKDRGINTEAFF
NA	TRBJ2-1	TRBV5-1	NA	TGCGCCAGCGGGGGGGCCTTGGGTAGCTCCTACAATGAGCAGTTCTTC	CASGGALGSSYNEQFF
NA	TRBJ2-7	TRBV5-4	TRBD1	TGTGCCAGCAGCTTCGACAGGGCTTACGAGCAGTACTTC	CASSFDRAYEQYF
NA	TRBJ2-7	TRBV13	TRBD1	TGTGCCAGCAGCAGTCCGGGACAGGGGTCCTACGAGCAGTACTTC	CASSSPGQGSYEQYF